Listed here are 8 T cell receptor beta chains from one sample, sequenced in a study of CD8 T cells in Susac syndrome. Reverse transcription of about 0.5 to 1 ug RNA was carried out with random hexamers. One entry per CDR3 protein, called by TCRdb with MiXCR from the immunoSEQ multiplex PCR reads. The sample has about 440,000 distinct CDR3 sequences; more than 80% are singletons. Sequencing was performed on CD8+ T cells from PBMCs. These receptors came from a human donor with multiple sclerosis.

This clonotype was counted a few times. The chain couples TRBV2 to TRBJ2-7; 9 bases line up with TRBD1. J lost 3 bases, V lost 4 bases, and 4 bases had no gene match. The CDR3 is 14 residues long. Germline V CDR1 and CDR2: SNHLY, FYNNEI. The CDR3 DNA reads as TGTGCCAGCAGTGTTGGGACAGGGAACTACGAGCAGTACTTC. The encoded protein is CASSVGTGNYEQYF.

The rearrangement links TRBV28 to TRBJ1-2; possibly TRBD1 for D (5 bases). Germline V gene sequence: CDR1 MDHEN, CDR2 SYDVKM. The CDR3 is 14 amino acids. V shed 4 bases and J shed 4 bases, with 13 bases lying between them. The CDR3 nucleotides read TGTGCCAGCAGTTACGTGGGGGGTAGCTATGGCTACACCTTC. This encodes CASSYVGGSYGYTF.

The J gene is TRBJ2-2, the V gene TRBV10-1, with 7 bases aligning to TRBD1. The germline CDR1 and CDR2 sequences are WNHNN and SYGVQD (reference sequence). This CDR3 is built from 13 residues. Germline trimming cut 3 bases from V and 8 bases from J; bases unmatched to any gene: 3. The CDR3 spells CASSEKGAGELFF. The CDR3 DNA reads TGCGCCAGCAGTGAAAAGGGGGCTGGGGAGCTGTTTTTT.

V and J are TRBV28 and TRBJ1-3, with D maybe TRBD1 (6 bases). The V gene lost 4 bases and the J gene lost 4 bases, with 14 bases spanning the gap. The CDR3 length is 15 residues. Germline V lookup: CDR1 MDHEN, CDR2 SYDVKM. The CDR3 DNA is TGTGCCAGCAGTTCCACAGGGTGGCCCGGAAACACCATATATTTT. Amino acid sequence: CASSSTGWPGNTIYF. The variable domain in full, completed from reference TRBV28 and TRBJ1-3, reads DVKVTQSSRYLVKRTGEKVFLECVQDMDHENMFWYRQDPGLGLRLIYFSYDVKMKEKGDIPEGYSVSREKKERFSLILESASTNQTSMYLCASSSTGWPGNTIYFGEGSWLTVV.

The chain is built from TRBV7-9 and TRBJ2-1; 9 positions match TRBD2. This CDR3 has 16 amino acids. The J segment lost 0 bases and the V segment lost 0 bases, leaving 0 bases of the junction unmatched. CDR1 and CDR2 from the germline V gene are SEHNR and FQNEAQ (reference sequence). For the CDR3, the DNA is TGTGCCAGCAGCTTAGCGCGGGAGGGCTCCTACAATGAGCAGTTCTTC. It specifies CASSLAREGSYNEQFF.

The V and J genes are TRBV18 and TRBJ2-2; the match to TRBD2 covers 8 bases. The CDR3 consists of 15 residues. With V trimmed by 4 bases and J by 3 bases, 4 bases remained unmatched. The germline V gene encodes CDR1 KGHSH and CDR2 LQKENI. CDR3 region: CASSRTSQDTGELFF. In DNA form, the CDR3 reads TGTGCCAGCTCACGGACTAGCCAAGACACCGGGGAGCTGTTTTTT.

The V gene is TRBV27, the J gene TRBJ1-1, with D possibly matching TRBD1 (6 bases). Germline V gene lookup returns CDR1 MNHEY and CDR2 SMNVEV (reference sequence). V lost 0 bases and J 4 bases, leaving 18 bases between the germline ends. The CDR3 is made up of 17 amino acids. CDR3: CASSLSYGTSSGTEAFF. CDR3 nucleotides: TGTGCCAGCAGTTTATCGTATGGGACAAGTTCTGGCACTGAAGCTTTCTTT.

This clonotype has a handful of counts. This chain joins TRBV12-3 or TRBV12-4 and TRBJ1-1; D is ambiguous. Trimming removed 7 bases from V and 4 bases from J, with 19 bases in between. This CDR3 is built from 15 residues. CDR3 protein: CASTFASLSGTEAFF. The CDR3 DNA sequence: TGTGCCAGCACCTTTGCCTCTCTTTCGGGCACTGAAGCTTTCTTT.